This T cell receptor (beta chain) was observed in a study of control samples from healthy donors and cancer patients. A single count supports this clone. Germline V CDR1 and CDR2: SGHRS, YFSETQ. This CDR3 is built from 18 residues. Between the trimmed V and J ends, which lost 0 bases and 8 bases, there was a span of 21 bases. Libraries were prepared by immunoSEQ multiplex PCR; TCRdb keeps only in-frame clonotypes and omits some of them. This table holds 110,000 to 150,000 clones, roughly nine tenths found once. The specimen was blood. This TCR was sampled from a woman in her 30s in good health. V and J are TRBV5-1 and TRBJ1-6; the D gene is possibly TRBD1 (6 bases). The CDR3 DNA follows: TGCGCCAGCAGCTTGGCAGGGGCGACAATGCCTTTGGATTCACCCCTCCACTTT. Amino acids: CASSLAGATMPLDSPLHF.